These T cell receptor beta chains were read from a single sample in a study of identical twins. A single record per CDR3 protein comes from TCRdb applying MiXCR to the 5' RACE reads. Of about 520,000 distinct CDR3 sequences in the sample, 20% to 25% were seen once. The same data also went into a second study, on T cells expressing NK-cell markers.

Source material: CD4+ T cells sorted from blood. These receptors originate from a woman under 30 in good health. Each CDR3 is given with its conserved first and last residue. Fields, in order: V gene, D gene, clone size, J gene, CDR3 DNA, CDR3 protein. A D gene is named only where the DNA matches it firmly. Size tells how often a clone was seen (once, few, many) or the class of an expanded clone, and some rows leave it out.

v_call: TRBV12-3/TRBV12-4; d_call: .; clone_size: .; j_call: TRBJ2-5; cdr3_nt: TGTGCCAGCAGTCAGGTCCTGAAGACCCAGTACTTC; cdr3_aa: CASSQVLKTQYF
v_call: TRBV4-3; d_call: TRBD2; clone_size: few; j_call: TRBJ2-3; cdr3_nt: TGCGCCAGCAGCCAAGTTGCCGGACTAGGAAGGTCAGATACGCAGTATTTT; cdr3_aa: CASSQVAGLGRSDTQYF
v_call: TRBV6-2/TRBV6-3; d_call: .; clone_size: .; j_call: TRBJ2-3; cdr3_nt: TGTGCCAGCAGCACGACAGGCTCGGCAGATACGCAGTATTTT; cdr3_aa: CASSTTGSADTQYF
v_call: TRBV6-5; d_call: .; clone_size: .; j_call: TRBJ2-7; cdr3_nt: TGTGCCAGCAGTAAATCCGCCTACGAGCAGTACTTC; cdr3_aa: CASSKSAYEQYF
v_call: TRBV7-2; d_call: .; clone_size: many; j_call: TRBJ2-1; cdr3_nt: TGTGCCAGCAGCTTACTCTACAATGAGCAGTTCTTC; cdr3_aa: CASSLLYNEQFF
v_call: TRBV7-2; d_call: TRBD1; clone_size: many; j_call: TRBJ2-1; cdr3_nt: TGTGCCAGCAGCTTGAGGACAGGGGGCTACAATGAGCAGTTCTTC; cdr3_aa: CASSLRTGGYNEQFF
v_call: TRBV12-3/TRBV12-4; d_call: TRBD2; clone_size: many; j_call: TRBJ2-5; cdr3_nt: TGTGCCAGCAGTCCAGTCATACTAGCGGTCCAAGAGACCCAGTACTTC; cdr3_aa: CASSPVILAVQETQYF
v_call: TRBV6-8; d_call: TRBD2; clone_size: .; j_call: TRBJ2-1; cdr3_nt: TGTGCCAGCAGTCCTAGCGGGAGGGGGAATGAGCAGTTCTTC; cdr3_aa: CASSPSGRGNEQFF
v_call: TRBV5-1; d_call: TRBD2; clone_size: .; j_call: TRBJ2-2; cdr3_nt: TGCGCCAGCAGCTTGGCGGGGGGTCGGGCGATCGGGGAGCTGTTTTTT; cdr3_aa: CASSLAGGRAIGELFF
v_call: TRBV20-1; d_call: TRBD1; clone_size: .; j_call: TRBJ2-7; cdr3_nt: TGCAGTGCTAATCGACAGGGTGGTTCCTACGAGCAGTACTTC; cdr3_aa: CSANRQGGSYEQYF
v_call: TRBV27; d_call: .; clone_size: few; j_call: TRBJ1-5; cdr3_nt: TGTGCCAGCAGTTCCAGGGGCTATCAGCCCCAGCATTTT; cdr3_aa: CASSSRGYQPQHF
v_call: TRBV27; d_call: .; clone_size: .; j_call: TRBJ2-5; cdr3_nt: TGTGCCAACAGTTTTAAGGAAGAGACCCAGTACTTC; cdr3_aa: CANSFKEETQYF
v_call: TRBV27; d_call: .; clone_size: .; j_call: TRBJ1-5; cdr3_nt: TGTGCCAGCAGTTTTCAGGGGATGCCCCAGCATTTT; cdr3_aa: CASSFQGMPQHF
v_call: TRBV10-3; d_call: .; clone_size: few; j_call: TRBJ1-2; cdr3_nt: TGTGCCACCCATCCCGTCTCGACAGCCCCGTCTAACTATGGCTACACCTTC; cdr3_aa: CATHPVSTAPSNYGYTF
v_call: TRBV6-5; d_call: .; clone_size: .; j_call: TRBJ1-1; cdr3_nt: TGTGCCAGCATCGCCGGGGGGAGAGCTTTCTTT; cdr3_aa: CASIAGGRAFF
v_call: TRBV11-2; d_call: .; clone_size: few; j_call: TRBJ2-2; cdr3_nt: TGTGCCAGCAGCTCGGCCGGGACGTTCAACACCGGGGAGCTGTTTTTT; cdr3_aa: CASSSAGTFNTGELFF
v_call: TRBV4-3; d_call: .; clone_size: .; j_call: TRBJ2-7; cdr3_nt: TGCGCCAGCAGTGTAGGAGCAGCTTACAGGGACGAGCAGTACTTC; cdr3_aa: CASSVGAAYRDEQYF
v_call: TRBV19; d_call: TRBD2; clone_size: .; j_call: TRBJ2-3; cdr3_nt: TGTGCCAGTACCTTGATGGCGGGGGCAGATACGCAGTATTTT; cdr3_aa: CASTLMAGADTQYF
v_call: TRBV28; d_call: .; clone_size: few; j_call: TRBJ2-7; cdr3_nt: TGTGCCAGCAATCCCGAAGGGATCTCCTACGAGCAGTACTTC; cdr3_aa: CASNPEGISYEQYF
v_call: TRBV28; d_call: .; clone_size: many; j_call: TRBJ2-7; cdr3_nt: TGTGCCATCTTACTCGCAGGCGGCTACGAGCAGTACTTC; cdr3_aa: CAILLAGGYEQYF
v_call: TRBV27; d_call: .; clone_size: few; j_call: TRBJ2-7; cdr3_nt: TGTGCCAGCAGTCCAAACTGCGAGCAGTACTTC; cdr3_aa: CASSPNCEQYF
v_call: TRBV6-1; d_call: TRBD2; clone_size: few; j_call: TRBJ2-5; cdr3_nt: TGTGCCAGCAGCCCTAAGCGGGGTCAAGAGACCCAGTACTTC; cdr3_aa: CASSPKRGQETQYF